The 10 T cell receptor beta chains below were found in one sample sequenced in a study of T cells in Graves' hyperthyroidism and ophthalmopathy. Regions amplified from RNA transcripts were the TCR beta CDR3 regions. When the TCR CDR3 underwent first-round RT-PCR, the HTBI primer set was used. TCRdb itself ran the multiplex PCR reads through MiXCR, one entry per CDR3 protein. The data show under 400,000 distinct CDR3 sequences, 15% to 20% seen once. Sequencing input: blood. These receptors all come from a woman in her forties or fifties with Graves' hyperthyroidism.

This clonotype was seen at least ten times. V gene TRBV12-3 or TRBV12-4 combines with J gene TRBJ2-5; D unresolved. V dropped 3 bases and J dropped 5 bases, with 16 bases sitting between them. This CDR3 is built from 15 residues. Here the CDR3 reads CASSLSSFRRETQYF. The CDR3 region has the DNA TGTGCCAGCAGTTTGTCCTCTTTCCGCCGGGAGACCCAGTACTTC.

V is TRBV15 and J is TRBJ2-1; D unresolved. The CDR3 extends over 15 amino acids. Looked up from germline, CDR1 is LNHNV and CDR2 is YYDKDF (reference sequence). V lost 0 bases and J 2 bases, leaving 8 bases between the germline ends. CDR3 coding DNA: TGTGCCACCAGCAGAGACAGGAACGCCTACAATGAGCAGTTCTTC. Protein sequence: CATSRDRNAYNEQFF.

This chain uses TRBV5-8 with TRBJ1-1; no definite D call. In germline, CDR1 is SGHTS, CDR2 YDEGEE. There are 15 residues in the CDR3. The germline V and J ends were trimmed by 0 bases and 5 bases, with 14 bases remaining between them. For the CDR3, the DNA is TGTGCCAGCAGCTTGGCGGTTGGGGTAGGGACTGAAGCTTTCTTT. This gives the protein CASSLAVGVGTEAFF.

The genes are TRBV6-1 and TRBJ1-2; TRBD1 matches at 9 bases. The CDR3 is 15 amino acids. The V gene end was trimmed by 2 bases and the J gene end by 6 bases; junction bases not matched to a gene: 7. Germline V lookup: CDR1 MNHNS, CDR2 SASEGT. CDR3 loop: CASSELGTGGNGYTF. CDR3 nucleotides: TGTGCCAGCAGTGAACTGGGTACAGGGGGCAATGGCTACACCTTC.

This chain's CDR3 is CASRFSGGVASYEQYF. The CDR3 region has the DNA TGTGCCAGCAGATTTAGCGGAGGGGTCGCCTCCTACGAGCAGTACTTC. The chain is built from TRBV6-2 or TRBV6-3 and TRBJ2-7; a weak D match, TRBD2 (6 bases). Germline loops: CDR1 MNHEY, CDR2 SVGEGT. This CDR3 is built from 16 residues. The V and J ends lost 6 bases and 0 bases respectively, with 18 bases between them.

This clonotype was observed a few times. The chain employs TRBV20-1 and TRBJ1-1; possibly TRBD1 for D (6 bases). The CDR3 sequence is 15 residues long. Deletions cut 2 bases from V and 5 bases from J, with 18 bases between. Per the germline V gene, CDR1 is DFQATT and CDR2 is SNEGSKA (reference sequence). CDR3 amino acids: CSARNSIRGGTEAFF. DNA for the CDR3: TGCAGTGCTAGAAACTCCATCAGGGGCGGAACTGAAGCTTTCTTT.

This clonotype was recorded at least ten times. This chain connects TRBV3-1 to TRBJ2-3; 9 bases fit TRBD2. The V and J ends lost 4 bases and 6 bases, in that order; junction bases with no gene match: 11. CDR1 and CDR2 from the germline V gene are LGHDT and YNNKEL (reference sequence). This CDR3 region has 16 residues. The CDR3 nucleotides are TGTGCCAGCAGCCCCTATATAGCGGGGGAAGTGGATACGCAGTATTTT. It is translated as CASSPYIAGEVDTQYF.

This clonotype occurred a few times. The rearrangement links TRBV19 to TRBJ1-5; 7 positions match TRBD1. This CDR3 has 14 residues. The V gene's germline CDR1 is LNHDA and CDR2 SQIVND (reference sequence). V trimming: 3 bases; J trimming: 4 bases; junction bases outside the gene matches: 3. The CDR3 loop reads CASSMDRWNQPQHF. The DNA of the CDR3 is TGTGCCAGTAGTATGGACAGGTGGAATCAGCCCCAGCATTTT.

This clonotype was seen many times. This sequence joins TRBV28 and TRBJ2-7; 8 bases line up with TRBD2. The CDR3 spans 16 residues. Germline V gene sequence: CDR1 MDHEN, CDR2 SYDVKM. Losses at the gene ends were 6 bases for V and 2 bases for J; bases not matched to a gene: 12. CDR3 coding DNA: TGTGCCAGCAGCACCCTAACTAGCGGAGGGACCTACGAGCAGTACTTC. Its translation: CASSTLTSGGTYEQYF. Drawing the rest from reference TRBV28 and TRBJ2-7, the complete variable domain is DVKVTQSSRYLVKRTGEKVFLECVQDMDHENMFWYRQDPGLGLRLIYFSYDVKMKEKGDIPEGYSVSREKKERFSLILESASTNQTSMYLCASSTLTSGGTYEQYFGPGTRLTVT.

This clonotype was counted many times. The V gene is TRBV5-1, the J gene TRBJ1-1; D perhaps matches TRBD1 (6 bases). The CDR3 runs 13 residues. The germline CDR1 and CDR2 sequences are SGHRS and YFSETQ. Trimming stripped 4 bases from V and 3 bases from J, with 10 bases between. The CDR3 bases are TGCGCCAGCAGCAACAGGGTGGACACTGAAGCTTTCTTT. This gives the protein CASSNRVDTEAFF.